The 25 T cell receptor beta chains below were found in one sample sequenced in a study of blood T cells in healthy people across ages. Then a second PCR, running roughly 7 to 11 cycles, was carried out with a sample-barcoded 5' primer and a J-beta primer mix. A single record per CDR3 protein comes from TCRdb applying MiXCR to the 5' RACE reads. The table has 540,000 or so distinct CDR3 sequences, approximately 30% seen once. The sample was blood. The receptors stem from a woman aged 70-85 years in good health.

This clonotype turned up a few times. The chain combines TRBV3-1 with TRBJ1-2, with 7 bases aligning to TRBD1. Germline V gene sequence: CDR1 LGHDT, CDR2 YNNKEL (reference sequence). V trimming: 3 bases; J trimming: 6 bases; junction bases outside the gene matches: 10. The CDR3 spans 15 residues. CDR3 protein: CASSQEHTGENGYTF. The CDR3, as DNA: TGTGCCAGCAGCCAGGAACACACAGGGGAAAATGGCTACACCTTC.

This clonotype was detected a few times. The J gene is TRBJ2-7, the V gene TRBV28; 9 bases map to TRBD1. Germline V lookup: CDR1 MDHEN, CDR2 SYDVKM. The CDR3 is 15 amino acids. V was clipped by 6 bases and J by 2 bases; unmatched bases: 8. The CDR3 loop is CASSERRQGAYEQYF. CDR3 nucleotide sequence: TGTGCCAGCAGCGAGAGACGACAGGGGGCCTACGAGCAGTACTTC.

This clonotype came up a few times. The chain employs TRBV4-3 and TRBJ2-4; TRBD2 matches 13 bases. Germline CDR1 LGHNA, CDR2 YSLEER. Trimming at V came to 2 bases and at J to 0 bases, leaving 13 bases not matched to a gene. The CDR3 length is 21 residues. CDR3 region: CASSQSRIPGLAGIAKNIQYF. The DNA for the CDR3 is TGCGCCAGCAGCCAATCCAGGATACCGGGACTAGCGGGGATAGCCAAAAACATTCAGTACTTC.

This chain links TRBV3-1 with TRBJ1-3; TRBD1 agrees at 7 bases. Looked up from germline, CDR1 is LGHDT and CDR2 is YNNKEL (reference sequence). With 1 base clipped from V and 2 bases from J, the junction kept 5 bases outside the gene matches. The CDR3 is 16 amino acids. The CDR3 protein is CASSQVGRGAGNTIYF. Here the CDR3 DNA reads TGTGCCAGCAGCCAAGTCGGCAGGGGGGCTGGAAACACCATATATTTT.

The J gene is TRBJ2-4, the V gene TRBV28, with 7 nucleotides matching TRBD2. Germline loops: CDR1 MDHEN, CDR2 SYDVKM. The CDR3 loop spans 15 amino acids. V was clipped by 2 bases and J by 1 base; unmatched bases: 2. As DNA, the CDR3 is TGTGCCAGCAGTTTAGCGGGGGATGCCAAAAACATTCAGTACTTC. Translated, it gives CASSLAGDAKNIQYF.

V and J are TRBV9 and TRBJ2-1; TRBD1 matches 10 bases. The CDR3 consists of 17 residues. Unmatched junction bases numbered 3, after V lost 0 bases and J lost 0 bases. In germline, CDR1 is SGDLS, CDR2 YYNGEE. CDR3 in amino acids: CASSVGGQGSSYNEQFF. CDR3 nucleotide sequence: TGTGCCAGCAGCGTAGGGGGACAGGGGAGCTCCTACAATGAGCAGTTCTTC.

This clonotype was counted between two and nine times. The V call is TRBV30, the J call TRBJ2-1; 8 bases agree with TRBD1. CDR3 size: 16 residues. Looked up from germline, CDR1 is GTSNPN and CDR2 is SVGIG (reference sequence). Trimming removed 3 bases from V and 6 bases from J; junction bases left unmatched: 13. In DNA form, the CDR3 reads TGTGCCTGGAGGCATTATAGGCAGGGGGCCAGCAATGAGCAGTTCTTC. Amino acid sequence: CAWRHYRQGASNEQFF.

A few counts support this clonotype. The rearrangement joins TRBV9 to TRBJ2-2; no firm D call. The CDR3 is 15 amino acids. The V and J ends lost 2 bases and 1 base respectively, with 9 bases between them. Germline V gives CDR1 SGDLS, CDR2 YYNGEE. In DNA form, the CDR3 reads TGTGCCAGCAGCGTTCGAGATGGGAACACCGGGGAGCTGTTTTTT. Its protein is CASSVRDGNTGELFF.

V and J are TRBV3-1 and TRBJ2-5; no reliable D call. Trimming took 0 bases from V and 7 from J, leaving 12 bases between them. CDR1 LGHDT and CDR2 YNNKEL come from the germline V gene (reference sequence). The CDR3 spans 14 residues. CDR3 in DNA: TGTGCCAGCAGCCAAGATATCCTACTCGTGACCCAGTACTTC. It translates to CASSQDILLVTQYF.

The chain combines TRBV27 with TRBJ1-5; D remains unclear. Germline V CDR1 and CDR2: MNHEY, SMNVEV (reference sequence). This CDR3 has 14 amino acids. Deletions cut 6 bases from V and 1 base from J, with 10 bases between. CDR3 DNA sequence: TGTGCCAGCAGACCTGGGAACAGCAATCAGCCCCAGCATTTT. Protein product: CASRPGNSNQPQHF.

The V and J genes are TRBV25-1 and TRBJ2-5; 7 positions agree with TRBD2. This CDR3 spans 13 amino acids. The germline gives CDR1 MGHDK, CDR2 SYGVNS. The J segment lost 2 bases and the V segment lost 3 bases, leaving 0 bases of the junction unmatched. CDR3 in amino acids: CASSDGGQETQYF. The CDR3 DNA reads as TGTGCCAGCAGTGACGGGGGGCAAGAGACCCAGTACTTC.

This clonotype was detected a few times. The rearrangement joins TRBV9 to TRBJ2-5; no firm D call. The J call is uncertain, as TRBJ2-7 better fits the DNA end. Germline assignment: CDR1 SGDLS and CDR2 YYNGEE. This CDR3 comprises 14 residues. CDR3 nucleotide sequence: TGTGCCAGCAGCCCCCAGACGCAACTCTACGAGCAGTACTTC. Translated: CASSPQTQLYEQYF.

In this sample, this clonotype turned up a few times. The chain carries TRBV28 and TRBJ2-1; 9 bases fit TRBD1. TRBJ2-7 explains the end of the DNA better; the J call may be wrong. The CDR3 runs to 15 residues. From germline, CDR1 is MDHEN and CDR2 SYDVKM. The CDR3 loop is CASSRVRGQGDQQYF. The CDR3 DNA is TGTGCCAGCAGCCGCGTGAGGGGACAGGGAGACCAGCAGTACTTC.

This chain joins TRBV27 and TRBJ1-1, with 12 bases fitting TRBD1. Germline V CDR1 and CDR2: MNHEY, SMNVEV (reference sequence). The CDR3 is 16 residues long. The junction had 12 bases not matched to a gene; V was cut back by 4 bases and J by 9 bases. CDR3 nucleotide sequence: TGTGCCAGCAGTTGGGACAGGGGGCGCGGGAGGCAGCAAGCTTTCTTT. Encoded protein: CASSWDRGRGRQQAFF.

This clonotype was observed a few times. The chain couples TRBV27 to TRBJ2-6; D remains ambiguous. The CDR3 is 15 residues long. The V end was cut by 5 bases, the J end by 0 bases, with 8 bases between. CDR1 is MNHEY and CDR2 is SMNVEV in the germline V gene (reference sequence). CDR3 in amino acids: CASSPWTSGANVLTF. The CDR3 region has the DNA TGTGCCAGCAGTCCGTGGACCTCTGGGGCCAACGTCCTGACTTTC.

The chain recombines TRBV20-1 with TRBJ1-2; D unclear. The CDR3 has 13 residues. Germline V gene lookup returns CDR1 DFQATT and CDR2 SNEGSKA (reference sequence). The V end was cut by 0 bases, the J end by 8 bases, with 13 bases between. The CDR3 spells CSARDSAASGYTF. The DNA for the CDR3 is TGCAGTGCTAGAGATTCGGCGGCCAGCGGCTACACCTTC.

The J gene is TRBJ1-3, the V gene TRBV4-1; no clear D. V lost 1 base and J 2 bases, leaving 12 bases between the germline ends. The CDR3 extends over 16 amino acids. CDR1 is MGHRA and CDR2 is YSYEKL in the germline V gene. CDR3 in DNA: TGCGCCAGCAGCCAAGGCTTCGCAGACCCTGGAAACACCATATATTTT. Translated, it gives CASSQGFADPGNTIYF.

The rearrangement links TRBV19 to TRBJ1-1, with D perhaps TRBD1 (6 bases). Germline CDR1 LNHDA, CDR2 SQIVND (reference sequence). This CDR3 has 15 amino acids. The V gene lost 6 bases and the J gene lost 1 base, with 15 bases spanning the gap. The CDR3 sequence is CASRLVGQPNTEAFF. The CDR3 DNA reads TGTGCCAGTAGACTGGTAGGACAGCCGAACACTGAAGCTTTCTTT.

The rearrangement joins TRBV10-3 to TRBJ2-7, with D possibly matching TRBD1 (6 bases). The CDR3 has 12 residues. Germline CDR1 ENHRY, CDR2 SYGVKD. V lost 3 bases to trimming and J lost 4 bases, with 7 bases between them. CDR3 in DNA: TGTGCCATCAGTGAACAGGGTTACGAGCAGTACTTC. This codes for CAISEQGYEQYF.

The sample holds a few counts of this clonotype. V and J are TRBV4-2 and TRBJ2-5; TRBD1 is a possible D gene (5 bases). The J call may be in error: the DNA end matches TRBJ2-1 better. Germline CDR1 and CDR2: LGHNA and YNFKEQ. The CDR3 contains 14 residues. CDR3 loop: CASSQETDYNEQFF. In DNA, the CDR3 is TGTGCCAGCAGCCAAGAGACAGACTACAATGAGCAGTTCTTC.

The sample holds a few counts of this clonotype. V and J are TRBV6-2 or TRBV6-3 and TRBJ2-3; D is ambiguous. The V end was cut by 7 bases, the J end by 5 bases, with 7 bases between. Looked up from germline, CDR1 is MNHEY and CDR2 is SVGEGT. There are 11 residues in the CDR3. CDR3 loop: CASMIGDTQYF. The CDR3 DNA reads TGTGCCAGCATGATTGGAGATACGCAGTATTTT.

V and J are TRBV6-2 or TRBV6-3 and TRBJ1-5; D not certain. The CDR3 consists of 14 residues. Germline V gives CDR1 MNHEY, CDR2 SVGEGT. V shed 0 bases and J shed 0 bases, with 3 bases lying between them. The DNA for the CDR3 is TGTGCCAGCAGTTACTCGGGTAGCAATCAGCCCCAGCATTTT. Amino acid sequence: CASSYSGSNQPQHF.

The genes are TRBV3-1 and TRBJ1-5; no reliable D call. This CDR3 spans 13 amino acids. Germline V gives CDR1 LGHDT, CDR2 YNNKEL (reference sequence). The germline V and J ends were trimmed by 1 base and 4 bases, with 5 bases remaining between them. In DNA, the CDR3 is TGTGCCAGCAGCCAAGGGAATAATCAGCCCCAGCATTTT. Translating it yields CASSQGNNQPQHF.

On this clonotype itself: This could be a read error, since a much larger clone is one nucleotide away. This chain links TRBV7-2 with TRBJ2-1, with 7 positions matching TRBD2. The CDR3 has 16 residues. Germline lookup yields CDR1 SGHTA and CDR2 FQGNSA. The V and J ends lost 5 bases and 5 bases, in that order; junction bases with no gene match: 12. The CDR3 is CASSPRGRGGDNEQFF. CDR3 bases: TGTGCCAGCAGCCCGCGGGGTCGGGGAGGGGACAATGAGCAGTTCTTC.

CDR3 DNA: TGTGCCAGCTCAACTAACTCCGAGTTGGCCGAGCAGTACTTC. Translated: CASSTNSELAEQYF. This chain joins TRBV18 and TRBJ2-1; unclear D gene. The assigned J gene may be wrong: the sequence end matches TRBJ2-7 better. The CDR3 length is 14 residues. Germline values: CDR1 KGHSH, CDR2 LQKENI.